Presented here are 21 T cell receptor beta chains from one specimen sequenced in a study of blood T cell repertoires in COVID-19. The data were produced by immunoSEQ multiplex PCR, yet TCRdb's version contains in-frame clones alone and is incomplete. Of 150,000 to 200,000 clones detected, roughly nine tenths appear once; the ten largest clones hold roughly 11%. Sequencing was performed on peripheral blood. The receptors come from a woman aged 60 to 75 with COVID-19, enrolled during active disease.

CDR3 region: CSVVAVQETQYF. The DNA for the CDR3 is TGCAGCGTTGTAGCAGTCCAAGAGACCCAGTACTTC. The chain uses TRBV29-1 and TRBJ2-5; D unclear. CDR1 SQVTM and CDR2 ANQGSEA come from the germline V gene. V was shortened by 4 bases and J by 1 base, with 7 bases between the two germline ends. The CDR3 contains 12 residues.

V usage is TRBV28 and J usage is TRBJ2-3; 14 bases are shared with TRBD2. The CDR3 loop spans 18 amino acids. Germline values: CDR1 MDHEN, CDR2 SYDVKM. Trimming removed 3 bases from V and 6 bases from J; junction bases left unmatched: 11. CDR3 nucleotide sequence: TGTGCCAGCAGTTTGTTCCTGACTAGCGGGAGGGCAGGCGATACGCAGTATTTT. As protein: CASSLFLTSGRAGDTQYF. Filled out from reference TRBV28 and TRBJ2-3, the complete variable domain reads DVKVTQSSRYLVKRTGEKVFLECVQDMDHENMFWYRQDPGLGLRLIYFSYDVKMKEKGDIPEGYSVSREKKERFSLILESASTNQTSMYLCASSLFLTSGRAGDTQYFGPGTRLTVL.

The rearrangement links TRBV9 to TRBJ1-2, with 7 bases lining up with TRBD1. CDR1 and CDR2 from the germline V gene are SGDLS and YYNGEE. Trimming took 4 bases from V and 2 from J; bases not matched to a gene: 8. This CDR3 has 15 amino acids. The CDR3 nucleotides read TGTGCCAGCAGCCCTCCGGGACAGCGAAACTATGGCTACACCTTC. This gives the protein CASSPPGQRNYGYTF. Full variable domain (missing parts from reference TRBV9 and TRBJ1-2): DSGVTQTPKHLITATGQRVTLRCSPRSGDLSVYWYQQSLDQGLQFLIQYYNGEERAKGNILERFSAQQFPDLHSELNLSSLELGDSALYFCASSPPGQRNYGYTFGSGTRLTVV.

The CDR3, as DNA: TGTGCCAGCAGCTTAGCGCTTGGGACTAGCGGGCCGAACACCGGGGAGCTGTTTTTT. This codes for CASSLALGTSGPNTGELFF. The chain joins TRBV7-9 to TRBJ2-2; 12 nucleotides match TRBD2. V lost 0 bases to trimming and J lost 0 bases; unmatched junction nucleotides: 5. The CDR3 runs to 19 residues. Germline CDR1 SEHNR, CDR2 FQNEAQ (reference sequence).

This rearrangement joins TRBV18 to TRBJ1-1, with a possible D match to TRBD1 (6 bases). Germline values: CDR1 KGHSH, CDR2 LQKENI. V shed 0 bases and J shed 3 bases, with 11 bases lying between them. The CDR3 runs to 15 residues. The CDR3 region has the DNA TGTGCCAGCTCACCACCCGACAGGAGAGACACTGAAGCTTTCTTT. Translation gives CASSPPDRRDTEAFF.

CDR3 sequence (DNA): TGTGCCTGGAGTGTGGGAGTGGCAAACTATGGCTACACCTTC. Protein sequence: CAWSVGVANYGYTF. The chain recombines TRBV30 with TRBJ1-2; D uncertain. Trimming took 0 bases from V and 2 from J, leaving 10 bases between them. This CDR3 contains 14 residues. Germline assignment: CDR1 GTSNPN and CDR2 SVGIG (reference sequence). The whole variable domain, filled in from reference TRBV30 and TRBJ1-2, reads SQTIHQWPATLVQPVGSPLSLECTVEGTSNPNLYWYRQAAGRGLQLLFYSVGIGQISSEVPQNLSASRPQDRQFILSSKKLLLSDSGFYLCAWSVGVANYGYTFGSGTRLTVV.

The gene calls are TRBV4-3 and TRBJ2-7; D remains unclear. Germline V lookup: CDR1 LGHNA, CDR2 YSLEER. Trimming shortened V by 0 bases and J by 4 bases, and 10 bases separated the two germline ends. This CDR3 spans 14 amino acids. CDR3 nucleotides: TGCGCCAGCAGCCAAGATCGGGTTGTGTACGAGCAGTACTTC. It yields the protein CASSQDRVVYEQYF.

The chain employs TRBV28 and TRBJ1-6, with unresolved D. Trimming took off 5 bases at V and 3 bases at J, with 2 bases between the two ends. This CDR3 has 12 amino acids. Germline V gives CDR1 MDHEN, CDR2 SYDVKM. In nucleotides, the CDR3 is TGTGCCAGCAGTCGCTATAATTCACCCCTCCACTTT. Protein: CASSRYNSPLHF.

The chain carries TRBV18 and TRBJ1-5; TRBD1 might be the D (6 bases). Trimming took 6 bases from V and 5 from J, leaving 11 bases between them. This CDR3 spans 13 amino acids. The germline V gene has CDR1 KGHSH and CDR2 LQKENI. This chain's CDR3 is CASSRTADQPQHF. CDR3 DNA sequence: TGTGCCAGCTCCCGGACAGCCGATCAGCCCCAGCATTTT.

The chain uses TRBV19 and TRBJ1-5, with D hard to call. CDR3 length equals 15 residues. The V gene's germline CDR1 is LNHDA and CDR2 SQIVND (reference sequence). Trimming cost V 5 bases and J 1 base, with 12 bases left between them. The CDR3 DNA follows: TGTGCCAGTAGTGCCCGAAGAGGGAGCAATCAGCCCCAGCATTTT. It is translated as CASSARRGSNQPQHF.

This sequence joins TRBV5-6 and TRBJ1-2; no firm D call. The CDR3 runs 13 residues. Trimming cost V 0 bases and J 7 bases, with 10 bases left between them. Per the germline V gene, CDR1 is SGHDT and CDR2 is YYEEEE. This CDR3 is CASSLGGYSGYTF. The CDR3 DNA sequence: TGTGCCAGCAGCTTGGGCGGGTACAGTGGCTACACCTTC.

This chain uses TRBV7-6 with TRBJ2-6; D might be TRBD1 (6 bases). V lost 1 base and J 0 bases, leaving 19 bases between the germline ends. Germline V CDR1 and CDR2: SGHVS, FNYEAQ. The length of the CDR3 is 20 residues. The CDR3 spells CASSLDGQGLWGSGANVLTF. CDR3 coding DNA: TGTGCCAGCAGCTTAGATGGGCAGGGGTTATGGGGCTCTGGGGCCAACGTCCTGACTTTC.

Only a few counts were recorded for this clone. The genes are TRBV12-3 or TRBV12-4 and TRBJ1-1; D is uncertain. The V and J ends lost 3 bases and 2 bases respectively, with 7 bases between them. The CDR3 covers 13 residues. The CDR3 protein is CASSFNINTEAFF. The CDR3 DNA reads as TGTGCCAGCAGTTTTAACATCAACACTGAAGCTTTCTTT.

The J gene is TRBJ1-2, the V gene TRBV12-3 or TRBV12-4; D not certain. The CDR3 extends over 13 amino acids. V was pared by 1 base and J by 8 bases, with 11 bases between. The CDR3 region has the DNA TGTGCCAGCAGTTTAGTTTCGGCGAGGGGCTACACCTTC. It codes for CASSLVSARGYTF.

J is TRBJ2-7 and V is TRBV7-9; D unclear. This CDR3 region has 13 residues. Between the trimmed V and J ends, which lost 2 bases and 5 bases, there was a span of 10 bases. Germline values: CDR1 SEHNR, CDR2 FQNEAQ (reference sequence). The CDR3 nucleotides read TGTGCCAGCAGCTTATACTCCCCGGACGAGCAGTACTTC. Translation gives CASSLYSPDEQYF.

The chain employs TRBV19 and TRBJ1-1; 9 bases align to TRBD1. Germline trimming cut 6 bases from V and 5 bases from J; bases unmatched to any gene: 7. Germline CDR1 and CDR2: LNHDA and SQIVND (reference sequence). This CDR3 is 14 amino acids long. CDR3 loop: CASSPDRGGTEAFF. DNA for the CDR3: TGTGCCAGTAGCCCGGACAGGGGAGGTACTGAAGCTTTCTTT.

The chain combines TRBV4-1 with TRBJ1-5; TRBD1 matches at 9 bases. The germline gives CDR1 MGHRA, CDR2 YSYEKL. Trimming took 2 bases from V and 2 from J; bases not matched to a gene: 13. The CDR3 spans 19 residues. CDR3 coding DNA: TGCGCCAGCAGCCAATATCCTCTACCGGGACAGGGCGGCAATCAGCCCCAGCATTTT. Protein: CASSQYPLPGQGGNQPQHF.

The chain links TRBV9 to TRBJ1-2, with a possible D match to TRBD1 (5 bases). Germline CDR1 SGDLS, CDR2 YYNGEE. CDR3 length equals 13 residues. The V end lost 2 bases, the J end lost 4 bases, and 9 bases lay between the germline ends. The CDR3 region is CASSVGRAYGYTF. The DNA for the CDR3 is TGTGCCAGCAGCGTCGGCAGGGCCTATGGCTACACCTTC.

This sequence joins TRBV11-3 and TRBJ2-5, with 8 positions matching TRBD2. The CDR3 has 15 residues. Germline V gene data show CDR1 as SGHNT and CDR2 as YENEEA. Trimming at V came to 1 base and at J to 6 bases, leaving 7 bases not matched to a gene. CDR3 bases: TGTGCCAGCAGCTTAGGAGGGACTAGTCAGCAGACCCAGTACTTC. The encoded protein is CASSLGGTSQQTQYF. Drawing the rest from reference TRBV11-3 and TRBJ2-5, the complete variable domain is EAGVVQSPRYKIIEKKQPVAFWCNPISGHNTLYWYLQNLGQGPELLIRYENEEAVDDSQLPKDRFSAERLKGVDSTLKIQPAELGDSAVYLCASSLGGTSQQTQYFGPGTRLLVL.

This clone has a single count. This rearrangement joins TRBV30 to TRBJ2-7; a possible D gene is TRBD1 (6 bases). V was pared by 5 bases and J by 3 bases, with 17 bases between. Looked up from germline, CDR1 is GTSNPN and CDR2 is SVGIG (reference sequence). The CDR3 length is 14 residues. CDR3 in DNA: TGTGCCTGGGCCAGAGGGGGAGTTTACTACGAGCAGTACTTC. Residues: CAWARGGVYYEQYF.

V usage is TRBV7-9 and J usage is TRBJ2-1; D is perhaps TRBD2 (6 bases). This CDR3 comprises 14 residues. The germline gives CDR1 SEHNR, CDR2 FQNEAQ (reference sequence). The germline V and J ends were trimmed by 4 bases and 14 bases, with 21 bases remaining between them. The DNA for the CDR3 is TGTGCCAGCAGCTCTCCTACCGGGAGCCCCAGAGAGTTCTTC. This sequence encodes CASSSPTGSPREFF.